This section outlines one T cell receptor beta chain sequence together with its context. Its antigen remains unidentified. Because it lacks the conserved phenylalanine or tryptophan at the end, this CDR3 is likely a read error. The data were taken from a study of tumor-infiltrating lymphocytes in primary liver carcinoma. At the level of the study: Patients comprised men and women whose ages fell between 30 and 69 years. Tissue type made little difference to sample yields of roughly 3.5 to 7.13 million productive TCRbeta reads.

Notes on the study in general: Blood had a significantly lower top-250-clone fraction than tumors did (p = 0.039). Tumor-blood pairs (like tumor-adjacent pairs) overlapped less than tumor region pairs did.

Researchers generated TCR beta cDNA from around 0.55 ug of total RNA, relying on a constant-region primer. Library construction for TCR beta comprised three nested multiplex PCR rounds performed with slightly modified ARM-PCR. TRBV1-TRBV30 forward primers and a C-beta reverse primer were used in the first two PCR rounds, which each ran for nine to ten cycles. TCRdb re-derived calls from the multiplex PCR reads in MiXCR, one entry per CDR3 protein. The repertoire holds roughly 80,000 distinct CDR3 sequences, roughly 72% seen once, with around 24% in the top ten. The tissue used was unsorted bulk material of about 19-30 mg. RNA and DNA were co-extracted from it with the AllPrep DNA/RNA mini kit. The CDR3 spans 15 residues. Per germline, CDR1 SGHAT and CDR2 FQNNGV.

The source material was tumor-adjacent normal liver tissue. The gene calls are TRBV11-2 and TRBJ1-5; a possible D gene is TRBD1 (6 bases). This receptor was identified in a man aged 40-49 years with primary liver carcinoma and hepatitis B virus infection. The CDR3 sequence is CVSSLEMGGIQPQHS. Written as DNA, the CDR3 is TGTGTCAGCAGCTTAGAGATGGGGGGCATTCAGCCCCAGCATTCT.